This is a list of T cell receptor beta chains from one sample in a study of Graves' ophthalmopathy and Graves' hyperthyroidism. From the multiplex PCR reads, TCRdb called clonotypes with MiXCR, one entry per CDR3 protein. Of 200,000 to 250,000 distinct CDR3 sequences in the sample, under 30% were seen once. Sequenced material: peripheral blood. The receptors shown here come from a man aged 50 to 59 with Graves' ophthalmopathy. Both conserved end residues are part of each CDR3. D genes are given only for firm matches. Part of the rows lack a size; the others show once, few, many or a class for expanded clones.

>many|-|TRBJ2-5|TRBV11-2
TGTGCCAGCAGCTTAGATGGAAGGGGCCAAGAGACCCAGTACTTC
CASSLDGRGQETQYF
>many|-|TRBJ1-1|TRBV7-9
TGTGCCAGCAGATGGGCCCAGAACACTGAAGCTTTCTTT
CASRWAQNTEAFF
>few|-|TRBJ1-2|TRBV6-1
TGTGCCAGCACCTCCCGGGACACCTTTAACTATGGCTACACCTTC
CASTSRDTFNYGYTF
>many|-|TRBJ2-3|TRBV9
TGTGCCAGCAGCGTAGCGGGAAGGGATACGCAGTATTTT
CASSVAGRDTQYF
>many|-|TRBJ2-7|TRBV12-3/TRBV12-4
TGTGCCAGCAGTTCGTCCCCTCGATCGCGGATGAGCTCCTACGAGCAGTACTTC
CASSSSPRSRMSSYEQYF
>many|TRBD1|TRBJ1-6|TRBV30
TGTGCCTGGAGTCCGGGACAGGCGTATAATTCACCCCTCCACTTT
CAWSPGQAYNSPLHF
>-|TRBD2|TRBJ2-2|TRBV29-1
TGCAGCGCCACGAACGGGAGGGCCGATCGGGCCGGGGAGCTGTTTTTT
CSATNGRADRAGELFF
>many|TRBD1|TRBJ1-5|TRBV27
TGTGCCAGCAGTACCGGGACAGAAAACAATCAGCCCCAGCATTTT
CASSTGTENNQPQHF
>-|-|TRBJ1-6|TRBV20-1
TGCAGTGCTAGTACAAGCTCCTATAATTCACCCCTCCACTTT
CSASTSSYNSPLHF
>many|-|TRBJ1-2|TRBV7-9
TGTGCCAGCAGCTTAGGTTGGGGGCCTAGTGGCTACACCTTC
CASSLGWGPSGYTF
>many|TRBD1|TRBJ1-5|TRBV28
TGTGCCAGCAGTCCTAGGGGGCAAGGGGAACAGCCCCAGCATTTT
CASSPRGQGEQPQHF
>-|TRBD1|TRBJ1-1|TRBV6-1
TGTGCCAGCAGTGAAGCGCAGACAGGGGGCACTGAAGCTTTCTTT
CASSEAQTGGTEAFF
>many|TRBD2|TRBJ2-7|TRBV20-1
TGCAGTGCTAGAGGCGGGGGGGATACCTACGAGCAGTACTTC
CSARGGGDTYEQYF
>few|TRBD2|TRBJ2-7|TRBV6-5
TGTGCCAGCAGTTACAGGGACTACGAAGGCGAGCAGTACTTC
CASSYRDYEGEQYF
>many|TRBD2|TRBJ2-4|TRBV7-9
TGTGCCAGCAGCGCCCGACTAGCGGTCCAAAACATTCAGTACTTC
CASSARLAVQNIQYF
>-|TRBD1|TRBJ1-1|TRBV30
TGTGCCTGGAGGAACCCCCCCGGGACAGTCGCTTTCTTT
CAWRNPPGTVAFF